Below are 21 T cell receptor beta chains sequenced from a single sample in a study of blood T cell repertoires in COVID-19. Method: immunoSEQ multiplex PCR; TCRdb's copy keeps in-frame clones and lacks some. The table records around 200,000 clones, around 89% of them present only once. Material: PBMCs or T cells enriched from blood (not recorded which). The source of these receptors is a young man who had recovered from COVID-19.

The CDR3 spells CAFPSQRNTGELFF. CDR3 coding DNA: TGTGCCTTCCCATCCCAGCGAAACACCGGGGAGCTGTTTTTT. The chain joins TRBV7-9 to TRBJ2-2; D is ambiguous. V lost 11 bases and J 2 bases, leaving 15 bases between the germline ends. CDR1 is SEHNR, CDR2 FQNEAQ, per germline (reference sequence). The CDR3 length is 14 residues.

The rearrangement links TRBV7-2 to TRBJ2-2; unclear D gene. From germline, CDR1 is SGHTA and CDR2 FQGNSA. Trimming left V 5 bases short and J 4 bases short, with 5 bases between. The length of the CDR3 is 12 residues. The DNA for the CDR3 is TGTGCCAGCAGCACGCGCACCGGGGAGCTGTTTTTT. This encodes CASSTRTGELFF.

The CDR3 DNA follows: TGCGCCAGCAGCTTGGCGTCGAGGACAGGGATCAACGAGCAGTACTTC. Protein sequence: CASSLASRTGINEQYF. V is TRBV5-1 and J is TRBJ2-7; 8 bases match TRBD1. V was pared by 0 bases and J by 5 bases, with 10 bases of the junction left unmatched. Germline V gene data show CDR1 as SGHRS and CDR2 as YFSETQ. This CDR3 region has 16 residues.

The rearrangement joins TRBV19 to TRBJ1-1; D gene unclear. This CDR3 has 13 amino acids. CDR1 LNHDA and CDR2 SQIVND come from the germline V gene (reference sequence). The germline V and J ends were trimmed by 0 bases and 7 bases, with 9 bases remaining between them. CDR3 coding DNA: TGTGCCAGTAGTATAGAATCCGGGGTTGAAGCTTTCTTT. Its protein product is CASSIESGVEAFF.

The chain uses TRBV28 and TRBJ1-6, with 7 bases identical to TRBD1. V lost 1 base, J lost 9 bases, and 6 bases stayed unmatched. The CDR3 has 15 residues. Germline V lookup: CDR1 MDHEN, CDR2 SYDVKM. CDR3 nucleotides: TGTGCCAGCAGTTTATCAGACAGGGATGGTTCACCCCTCCACTTT. Its protein product is CASSLSDRDGSPLHF.

This chain uses TRBV3-1 (or the pseudogene TRBV3-2) with TRBJ2-7; D is possibly TRBD1 (6 bases). V dropped 3 bases and J dropped 1 base, with 10 bases sitting between them. Germline V gene data show CDR1 as LGHDT and CDR2 as YNNKEL (reference sequence). The CDR3 length is 14 residues. The DNA for the CDR3 is TGTGCCAGCAGCCACCGACAGGAGTCCTACGAGCAGTACTTC. Residues: CASSHRQESYEQYF.

This rearrangement joins TRBV3-1 (or the pseudogene TRBV3-2) to TRBJ2-5; D may be TRBD2 (5 bases). The CDR3 is 15 amino acids. V lost 1 base, J lost 2 bases, and 11 bases lay in between. The V gene's germline CDR1 is LGHDT and CDR2 YNNKEL (reference sequence). The CDR3 here is CASSQGITRQETQYF. The CDR3 DNA sequence: TGTGCCAGCAGCCAAGGCATAACTAGACAAGAGACCCAGTACTTC.

The genes are TRBV30 and TRBJ2-3; 10 nucleotides align to TRBD2. Germline V CDR1 and CDR2: GTSNPN, SVGIG (reference sequence). The CDR3 consists of 12 residues. V gave up 5 bases and J gave up 7 bases; unmatched junction bases: 3. CDR3 sequence (DNA): TGTGCCTGGGGACTAGCGGACCATACGCAGTATTTT. This translates into CAWGLADHTQYF.

The chain employs TRBV9 and TRBJ2-3, with D perhaps TRBD2 (5 bases). The CDR3 loop spans 13 amino acids. V was pared by 4 bases and J by 5 bases, with 11 bases between. Germline V gene lookup returns CDR1 SGDLS and CDR2 YYNGEE. The CDR3 sequence: CASSTTSGDTQYF. The CDR3 region has the DNA TGTGCCAGCAGCACCACCAGCGGAGATACGCAGTATTTT.

The CDR3 loop is CASSQGRSSHTDTQYF. The CDR3 bases are TGTGCCAGCAGCCAAGGTCGGAGCTCTCACACAGATACGCAGTATTTT. The genes are TRBV3-1 (or the pseudogene TRBV3-2) and TRBJ2-3; D not certain. Germline V lookup: CDR1 LGHDT, CDR2 YNNKEL (reference sequence). V was pared by 1 base and J by 2 bases, with 13 bases between. The CDR3 has 16 residues.

The rearrangement joins TRBV9 to TRBJ2-1; 7 bases align to TRBD2. CDR3 length: 17 amino acids. The germline CDR1 and CDR2 sequences are SGDLS and YYNGEE. The V segment lost 0 bases and the J segment 0 bases; nucleotides outside the gene matches: 6. DNA of the CDR3: TGTGCCAGCAGCGTAGGGGGCGGGGGACTCTCCTACAATGAGCAGTTCTTC. Its translation is CASSVGGGGLSYNEQFF.

This clone was detected only once. This sequence joins TRBV2 and TRBJ2-1; 8 bases fit TRBD2. The CDR3 loop spans 15 amino acids. Trimming at V came to 5 bases and at J to 6 bases, leaving 9 bases not matched to a gene. CDR1 is SNHLY and CDR2 is FYNNEI in the germline V gene. The CDR3 nucleotides are TGTGCCAGCAGTTCCGCTAGCGGGTTGGGCAATGAGCAGTTCTTC. Amino acids: CASSSASGLGNEQFF.

The chain recombines TRBV3-1 (or the pseudogene TRBV3-2) with TRBJ2-1; 8 nucleotides match TRBD1. Germline CDR1 is LGHDT and CDR2 is YNNKEL (reference sequence). The CDR3 is made up of 15 amino acids. The trim removed 4 bases at V and 7 bases at J, leaving 9 bases unmatched. The CDR3 region has the DNA TGTGCCAGCAGCCTCCGGACAGGGAACAGTAATGAGCAGTTCTTC. The encoded protein is CASSLRTGNSNEQFF.

The J gene is TRBJ2-1, the V gene TRBV3-1 (or the pseudogene TRBV3-2); TRBD2 matches 8 bases. The ends lost 4 bases at V and 5 bases at J; junction bases unmatched: 13. This CDR3 comprises 17 residues. Germline V gene sequence: CDR1 LGHDT, CDR2 YNNKEL (reference sequence). DNA of the CDR3: TGTGCCAGCAGCCGCTTAACCCTAGCGGGTATCCACAATGAGCAGTTCTTC. It codes for CASSRLTLAGIHNEQFF.

The chain recombines TRBV25-1 with TRBJ1-6, with a possible D match to TRBD1 (5 bases). Germline CDR1 is MGHDK and CDR2 is SYGVNS. The CDR3 contains 15 residues. Trimming took 2 bases from V and 6 from J, leaving 11 bases between them. CDR3 nucleotides: TGTGCCAGCAGTGAAGGCGACAGATTTAATTCACCCCTCCACTTT. Translating gives CASSEGDRFNSPLHF.

The chain links TRBV9 to TRBJ1-1, with D possibly being TRBD1 (6 bases). Germline-derived CDR1 and CDR2 are SGDLS and YYNGEE. CDR3 size: 13 residues. Trimming cost V 3 bases and J 4 bases, with 10 bases left between them. The CDR3 sequence: CASSATGFTEAFF. The CDR3 nucleotides are TGTGCCAGCAGCGCCACAGGGTTCACTGAAGCTTTCTTT.

The rearrangement uses TRBV4-3 and TRBJ2-1; D is perhaps TRBD1 (5 bases). V lost 0 bases and J 2 bases, leaving 5 bases between the germline ends. The germline V gene has CDR1 LGHNA and CDR2 YSLEER. This CDR3 has 14 residues. CDR3 DNA: TGCGCCAGCAGCCAAGAGACAGCCTACAATGAGCAGTTCTTC. This sequence encodes CASSQETAYNEQFF.

The chain is built from TRBV27 and TRBJ2-4, with D perhaps TRBD1 (6 bases). The germline V gene encodes CDR1 MNHEY and CDR2 SMNVEV (reference sequence). Trimming stripped 9 bases from V and 0 bases from J, with 12 bases between. CDR3 size: 14 residues. The chain's CDR3 is CARGAYLAKNIQYF. The DNA of the CDR3 is TGTGCCAGGGGGGCTTACCTAGCCAAAAACATTCAGTACTTC.

The chain uses TRBV19 and TRBJ1-6; weak D call: TRBD1 (5 bases). V was pared by 5 bases and J by 9 bases, with 14 bases between. Per germline, CDR1 LNHDA and CDR2 SQIVND (reference sequence). The CDR3 has 14 amino acids. CDR3 sequence (DNA): TGTGCCAGTAGTCCGGGACGGGAGAGTTCACCCCTCCACTTT. Translated: CASSPGRESSPLHF.

This clone was seen more than once but under ten times. This chain uses TRBV2 with TRBJ1-1, with D perhaps TRBD1 (6 bases). Between the trimmed V and J ends, which lost 9 bases and 2 bases, there was a span of 16 bases. The CDR3 totals 14 residues. Germline V gene lookup returns CDR1 SNHLY and CDR2 FYNNEI. The CDR3 sequence is CARRKEQGNTEAFF. The CDR3 region has the DNA TGTGCCAGAAGAAAAGAACAGGGAAACACTGAAGCTTTCTTT.

The CDR3 protein is CASRKTTAVLHNEQFF. CDR3 DNA: TGTGCCAGCAGGAAAACGACAGCCGTATTGCACAATGAGCAGTTCTTC. The chain employs TRBV28 and TRBJ2-1; possible D gene TRBD1, 5 bases. CDR3 length: 16 residues. V lost 6 bases and J 5 bases, leaving 20 bases between the germline ends. The germline V gene has CDR1 MDHEN and CDR2 SYDVKM.